The 21 T cell receptor beta chains reported below all come from one sample, sequenced in a study of T cells in Graves' hyperthyroidism and ophthalmopathy. Template material for amplifying TCR beta CDR3 regions consisted of RNA transcripts. HTBI primers were the set used in a first-round RT-PCR of the TCR CDR3. MiXCR, applied by TCRdb to the multiplex PCR reads, yields one record per CDR3 protein. Altogether roughly 580,000 distinct CDR3 sequences are present, roughly 50% being singletons, with the ten largest covering just under 8.5%. Source material: peripheral blood or thyroid tissue (not recorded which). The receptors originated from a woman younger than 35 with Graves' hyperthyroidism.

V usage is TRBV20-1 and J usage is TRBJ1-4; 10 bases match TRBD1. The CDR3 is made up of 16 amino acids. Germline CDR1 and CDR2: DFQATT and SNEGSKA (reference sequence). Trimming took 1 base from V and 7 from J; bases not matched to a gene: 9. The DNA for the CDR3 is TGCAGTGCTAGAGGGGACAGGGGATTTGTCGCTGAAAAACTGTTTTTT. Its protein product is CSARGDRGFVAEKLFF.

This sequence joins TRBV25-1 and TRBJ1-2; TRBD1 matches 7 bases. This CDR3 contains 16 residues. Germline V lookup: CDR1 MGHDK, CDR2 SYGVNS. V dropped 3 bases and J dropped 3; count of bases not matched to a gene: 10. CDR3 loop: CASSDMSGGGYYGYTF. The CDR3 DNA follows: TGTGCCAGCAGTGATATGTCAGGGGGGGGCTACTATGGCTACACCTTC.

V is TRBV6-6 and J is TRBJ2-2; D is perhaps TRBD2 (6 bases). V gave up 6 bases and J gave up 7 bases, with 18 bases separating them. CDR1 MNHNY and CDR2 SVGAGI come from the germline V gene (reference sequence). The CDR3 sequence is 15 residues long. The CDR3 here is CASSQEGGSSGELFF. CDR3 nucleotides: TGTGCCAGCAGCCAAGAGGGAGGATCGAGCGGGGAGCTGTTTTTT.

This clonotype was found many times. This chain joins TRBV29-1 and TRBJ1-2, with a possible D match to TRBD1 (6 bases). The CDR3 has 11 residues. CDR1 is SQVTM, CDR2 ANQGSEA, per germline. V was shortened by 6 bases and J by 8 bases, with 13 bases between the two germline ends. This CDR3 reads CSVRRGAGYTF. CDR3 DNA sequence: TGCAGCGTCCGGCGGGGGGCAGGCTACACCTTC. Supplemented by reference TRBV29-1 and TRBJ1-2, the full variable domain reads SAVISQKPSRDICQRGTSLTIQCQVDSQVTMMFWYRQQPGQSLTLIATANQGSEATYESGFVIDKFPISRPNLTFSTLTVSNMSPEDSSIYLCSVRRGAGYTFGSGTRLTVV.

The gene calls are TRBV20-1 and TRBJ2-7, with D hard to call. CDR3 length equals 12 residues. V was cut by 7 bases and J by 3 bases, with 13 bases left in between. Germline CDR1 DFQATT, CDR2 SNEGSKA (reference sequence). The CDR3 protein is CSVRVLGYEQYF. DNA for the CDR3: TGCAGTGTTAGGGTCCTTGGCTACGAGCAGTACTTC.

At least ten counts were recorded for this clonotype. The chain recombines TRBV15 with TRBJ2-6, with 7 positions matching TRBD1. This CDR3 contains 16 residues. The germline CDR1 and CDR2 sequences are LNHNV and YYDKDF (reference sequence). V dropped 1 base and J dropped 3; count of bases not matched to a gene: 3. This chain's CDR3 is CATSRARGIGANVLTF. The CDR3 DNA is TGTGCCACCAGCAGAGCCAGGGGGATTGGGGCCAACGTCCTGACTTTC.

This clonotype was recorded at least ten times. The chain couples TRBV7-9 to TRBJ1-5; TRBD1 matches 8 bases. Trimming removed 4 bases from V and 4 bases from J; junction bases left unmatched: 0. This CDR3 is built from 13 residues. Germline V gene lookup returns CDR1 SEHNR and CDR2 FQNEAQ (reference sequence). The CDR3 here is CASSYRGNQPQHF. CDR3 nucleotides: TGTGCCAGCAGCTACAGGGGGAATCAGCCCCAGCATTTT.

This clonotype was observed a few times. The chain is built from TRBV7-2 and TRBJ2-7, with 7 bases matching TRBD1. This CDR3 spans 14 amino acids. Trimming cost V 4 bases and J 2 bases; bases outside gene matches: 5. CDR1 is SGHTA, CDR2 FQGNSA, per germline. The CDR3 DNA sequence: TGTGCCAGCAGCTCCAAAGGACAGGCCTACGAGCAGTACTTC. Translating gives CASSSKGQAYEQYF.

The chain uses TRBV11-2 and TRBJ2-5; tentatively, D is TRBD2 (5 bases). The CDR3 is 17 residues long. Germline CDR1 SGHAT, CDR2 FQNNGV. V gave up 3 bases and J gave up 1 base, with 18 bases separating them. CDR3 nucleotide sequence: TGTGCCAGCAGCTTGGATCCCCAGACTACCCTCCAAGAGACCCAGTACTTC. Its protein is CASSLDPQTTLQETQYF.

The rearrangement links TRBV11-2 to TRBJ2-7, with D maybe TRBD1 (5 bases). Germline V lookup: CDR1 SGHAT, CDR2 FQNNGV. Trimming shortened V by 4 bases and J by 0 bases, and 22 bases separated the two germline ends. The CDR3 length is 18 residues. The CDR3 here is CASSSEARDSATSYEQYF. CDR3 bases: TGTGCCAGCAGCTCAGAGGCTCGAGACAGCGCAACCTCCTACGAGCAGTACTTC.

This clonotype was counted a few times. V and J are TRBV7-9 and TRBJ2-5, with D perhaps matching TRBD2 (6 bases). There are 17 residues in the CDR3. Germline-derived CDR1 and CDR2 are SEHNR and FQNEAQ (reference sequence). Trimming removed 6 bases from V and 2 bases from J, with 22 bases in between. The CDR3 nucleotides are TGTGCCAGCAGGCCTACCGGGAGTAGAGGTGGACAAGAGACCCAGTACTTC. Encoded protein: CASRPTGSRGGQETQYF.

The chain recombines TRBV7-9 with TRBJ2-5, with a weak D call TRBD2 (6 bases). CDR3 length: 13 residues. V was trimmed by 10 bases and J by 5 bases, leaving 17 bases between them. CDR1 and CDR2 from the germline V gene are SEHNR and FQNEAQ (reference sequence). Here the CDR3 reads CATSDFAGETQYF. CDR3 in DNA: TGTGCCACCAGTGATTTCGCGGGGGAGACCCAGTACTTC.

The rearrangement uses TRBV20-1 and TRBJ1-3; D possibly corresponds to TRBD1 (6 bases). CDR1 DFQATT and CDR2 SNEGSKA come from the germline V gene (reference sequence). The CDR3 is 14 residues long. Trimming took 6 bases from V and 6 from J, leaving 18 bases between them. The CDR3 spells CSAPSGENENTIYF. CDR3 in DNA: TGCAGTGCGCCTTCAGGGGAGAACGAAAACACCATATATTTT.

CDR3 in amino acids: CTSSGQGEETQYF. The CDR3 bases are TGCACCTCATCGGGACAGGGTGAAGAGACCCAGTACTTC. This chain links TRBV29-1 with TRBJ2-5; 9 bases map to TRBD1. Germline values: CDR1 SQVTM, CDR2 ANQGSEA. The CDR3 covers 13 residues.

Concerning this clonotype itself: One junction end does not reproduce the germline sequence, and a read error may be involved. The chain has TRBV11-1 and TRBJ1-2, with 7 positions matching TRBD1. Germline V gene lookup returns CDR1 SGHAT and CDR2 FQDESV (reference sequence). CDR3 size: 13 residues. CDR3 DNA sequence: TGTGCCAACAGCTTCCGGGACAGCCTAGGCTACACCTTC. This gives the protein CANSFRDSLGYTF.

This clonotype was counted at least ten times. The rearrangement uses TRBV29-1 and TRBJ1-2, with D unresolved. V shed 7 bases and J shed 8 bases, with 14 bases lying between them. Germline V gene data show CDR1 as SQVTM and CDR2 as ANQGSEA. This CDR3 has 11 residues. Here the CDR3 reads CSDKLPWGYTF. The CDR3 nucleotides read TGCAGCGACAAGTTACCCTGGGGCTACACCTTC.

The gene calls are TRBV4-2 and TRBJ2-7, with 8 nucleotides matching TRBD2. Germline CDR1 LGHNA, CDR2 YNFKEQ. The J segment lost 7 bases and the V segment lost 3 bases, leaving 11 bases of the junction unmatched. CDR3 length equals 15 residues. The CDR3, as DNA: TGTGCCAGCAGCCATACGGGAGGGCCTTACAATGAGCAGTACTTC. Translating gives CASSHTGGPYNEQYF.

The chain carries TRBV14 and TRBJ2-5, with 9 bases aligning to TRBD1. V shed 0 bases and J 5 bases; nucleotides not matched to a gene: 7. The CDR3 extends over 16 amino acids. Looked up from germline, CDR1 is SGHDN and CDR2 is FVKESK. The CDR3 sequence: CASSQDPGTGNETQYF. The DNA for the CDR3 is TGTGCCAGCAGCCAAGATCCCGGGACAGGGAACGAGACCCAGTACTTC.

The chain links TRBV7-9 to TRBJ2-7; 8 bases match TRBD2. The CDR3 extends over 15 amino acids. In germline, CDR1 is SEHNR, CDR2 FQNEAQ (reference sequence). Trimming took 6 bases from V and 2 from J; bases not matched to a gene: 9. This chain's CDR3 is CASRARAGVAYEQYF. The CDR3 DNA is TGTGCCAGCAGGGCAAGAGCGGGAGTAGCCTACGAGCAGTACTTC. Full variable domain (rest looked up from reference TRBV7-9 and TRBJ2-7): DTGVSQNPRHKITKRGQNVTFRCDPISEHNRLYWYRQTLGQGPEFLTYFQNEAQLEKSRLLSDRFSAERPKGSFSTLEIQRTEQGDSAMYLCASRARAGVAYEQYFGPGTRLTVT.

The J gene is TRBJ1-2, the V gene TRBV29-1; 12 positions agree with TRBD1. J was trimmed by 7 bases and V by 8 bases; bases with no gene match: 5. Germline V gene lookup returns CDR1 SQVTM and CDR2 ANQGSEA. This CDR3 has 12 amino acids. The CDR3 bases are TGCAGCTTGGGACAGGGGGCTGGTGGCTACACCTTC. This encodes CSLGQGAGGYTF.

With respect to this clonotype: In this CDR3 the conserved last residue, phenylalanine or tryptophan, is missing, so a read error is likely. The V call is TRBV7-8, the J call TRBJ2-7; D unresolved. The germline CDR1 and CDR2 sequences are SGHVS and FQNEAQ. V shed 4 bases and J shed 6 bases, with 13 bases lying between them. The CDR3 has 13 amino acids. The chain's CDR3 is CASSSSQALEQYL. DNA for the CDR3: TGTGCCAGCAGCTCCAGTCAGGCCCTCGAGCAGTACTTA.